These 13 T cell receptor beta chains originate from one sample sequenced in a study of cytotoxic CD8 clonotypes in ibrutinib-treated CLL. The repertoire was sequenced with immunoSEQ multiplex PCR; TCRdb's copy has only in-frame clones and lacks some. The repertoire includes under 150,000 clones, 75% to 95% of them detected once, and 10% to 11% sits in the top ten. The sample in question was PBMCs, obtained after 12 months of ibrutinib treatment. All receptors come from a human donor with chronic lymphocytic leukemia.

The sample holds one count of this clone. CDR3 bases: TGTGCCAGCAGTTACTCGAGAGACGGCGGTGAAAAACTGTTTTTT. As protein: CASSYSRDGGEKLFF. The rearrangement uses TRBV6-5 and TRBJ1-4; no clear D gene. The CDR3 runs to 15 residues. Germline-derived CDR1 and CDR2 are MNHEY and SVGAGI. Trimming removed 0 bases from V and 7 bases from J, with 12 bases in between.

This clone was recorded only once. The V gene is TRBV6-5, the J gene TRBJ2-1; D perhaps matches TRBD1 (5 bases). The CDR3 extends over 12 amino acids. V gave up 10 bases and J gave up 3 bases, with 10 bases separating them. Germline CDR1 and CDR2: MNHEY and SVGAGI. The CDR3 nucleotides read TGTGCCACCCGGACATACTACAATGAGCAGTTCTTC. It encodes CATRTYYNEQFF.

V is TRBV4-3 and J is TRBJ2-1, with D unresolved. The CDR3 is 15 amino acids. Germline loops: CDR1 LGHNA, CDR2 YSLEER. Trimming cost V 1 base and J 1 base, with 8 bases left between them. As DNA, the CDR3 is TGCGCCAGCAGCCAAGTGGCTGAGTCCTACAATGAGCAGTTCTTC. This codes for CASSQVAESYNEQFF.

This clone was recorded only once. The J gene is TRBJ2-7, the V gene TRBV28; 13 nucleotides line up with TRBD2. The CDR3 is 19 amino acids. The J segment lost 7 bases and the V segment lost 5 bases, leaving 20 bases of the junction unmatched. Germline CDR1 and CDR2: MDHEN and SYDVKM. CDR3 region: CASSQPPGLAGPPSSEQYF. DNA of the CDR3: TGTGCCAGCAGTCAGCCACCGGGACTAGCGGGGCCACCCTCTAGTGAGCAGTACTTC.

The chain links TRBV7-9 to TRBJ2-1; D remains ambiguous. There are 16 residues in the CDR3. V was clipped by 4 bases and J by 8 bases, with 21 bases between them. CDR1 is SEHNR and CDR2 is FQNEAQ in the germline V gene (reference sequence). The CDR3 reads CASSSSSLGLWYEQFF. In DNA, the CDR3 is TGTGCCAGCAGCTCCTCTAGTCTCGGGCTCTGGTATGAGCAGTTCTTC.

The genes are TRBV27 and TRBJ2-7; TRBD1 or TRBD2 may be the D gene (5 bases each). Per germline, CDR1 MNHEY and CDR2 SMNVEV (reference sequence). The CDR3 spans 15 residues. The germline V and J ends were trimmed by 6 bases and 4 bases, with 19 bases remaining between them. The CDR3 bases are TGTGCCAGCAGAATTAATCCGGGACCGACGTACGAGCAGTACTTC. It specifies CASRINPGPTYEQYF.

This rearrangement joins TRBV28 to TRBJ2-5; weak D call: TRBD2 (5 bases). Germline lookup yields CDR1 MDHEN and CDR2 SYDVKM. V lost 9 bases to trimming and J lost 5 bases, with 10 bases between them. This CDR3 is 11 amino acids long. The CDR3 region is CAREVGETQYF. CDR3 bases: TGTGCCAGGGAGGTCGGCGAGACCCAGTACTTC.

The CDR3 DNA follows: TGTGCCAGCAGCTCCTATCAGGGTGTCGAACAGTACTTC. It translates to CASSSYQGVEQYF. The gene calls are TRBV7-3 and TRBJ2-7; TRBD1 is a possible D gene (5 bases). The CDR3 has 13 residues. From germline, CDR1 is SGHTA and CDR2 FQGTGA. Between the trimmed V and J ends, which lost 4 bases and 10 bases, there was a span of 17 bases.

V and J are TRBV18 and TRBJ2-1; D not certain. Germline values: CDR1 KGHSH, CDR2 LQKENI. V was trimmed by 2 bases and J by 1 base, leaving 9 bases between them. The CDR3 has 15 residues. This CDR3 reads CASSPKTPSYNEQFF. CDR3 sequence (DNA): TGTGCCAGCTCACCAAAGACACCGTCCTACAATGAGCAGTTCTTC.

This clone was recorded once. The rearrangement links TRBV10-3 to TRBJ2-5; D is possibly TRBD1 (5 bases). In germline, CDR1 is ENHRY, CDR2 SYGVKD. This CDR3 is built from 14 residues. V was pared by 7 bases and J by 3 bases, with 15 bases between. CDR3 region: CAIKGRESEETQYF. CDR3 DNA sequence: TGTGCCATCAAGGGCAGGGAAAGTGAAGAGACCCAGTACTTC.

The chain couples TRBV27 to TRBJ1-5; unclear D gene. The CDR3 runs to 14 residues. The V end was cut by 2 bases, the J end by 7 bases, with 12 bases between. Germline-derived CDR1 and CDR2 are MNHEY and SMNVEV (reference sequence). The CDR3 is CASSLREFGQPQHF. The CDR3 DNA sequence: TGTGCCAGCAGTTTAAGGGAATTCGGACAGCCCCAGCATTTT.

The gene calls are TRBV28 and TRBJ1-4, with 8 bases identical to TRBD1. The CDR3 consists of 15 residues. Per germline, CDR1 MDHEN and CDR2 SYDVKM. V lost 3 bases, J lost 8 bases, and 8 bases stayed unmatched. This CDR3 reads CASSFWPQGDEKLFF. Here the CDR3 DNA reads TGTGCCAGCAGTTTTTGGCCACAGGGGGACGAAAAACTGTTTTTT.

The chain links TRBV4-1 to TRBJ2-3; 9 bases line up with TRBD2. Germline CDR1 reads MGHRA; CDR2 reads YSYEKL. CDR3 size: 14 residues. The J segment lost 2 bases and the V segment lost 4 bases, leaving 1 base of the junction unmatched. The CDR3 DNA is TGCGCCAGCAGCCCTAGCGGGAACACAGATACGCAGTATTTT. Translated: CASSPSGNTDTQYF.